The 21 T cell receptor beta chains presented below share a single source sample, sequenced in a study of PD-L1 blockade in urothelial cancer (dated by TCRdb to 2016 to 2017). Libraries were constructed by the immunoSEQ multiplex PCR assay. Not all clones reach the TCRdb copy of this immuneACCESS table, which keeps in-frame sequences only. Checked studies attribute under half of the gap to unresolved V genes and leave the rest unexplained. Here the sample has approximately 65,000 clones; 70% to 90% occur a single time. Less than 3.5% of the sample belongs to the ten largest clones. The source was PBMCs, collected around atezolizumab (anti-PD-L1) treatment. The receptors here all came from a man in his fifties or sixties with urothelial cancer.

The rearrangement joins TRBV4-2 to TRBJ2-2, with 11 bases identical to TRBD2. V lost 2 bases and J lost 0; bases outside the gene matches: 5. CDR1 and CDR2 (germline): LGHNA, YNFKEQ. The CDR3 covers 18 residues. The CDR3 region has the DNA TGTGCCAGCAGCCAAAGGCTAGCGGGGGGCGCGAACACCGGGGAGCTGTTTTTT. This codes for CASSQRLAGGANTGELFF.

The CDR3 sequence: CASRLRRVRVETQYF. CDR3 in DNA: TGTGCAAGTCGCTTAAGGCGGGTAAGGGTAGAGACCCAGTACTTC. The V call is TRBV12-2, the J call TRBJ2-5; the table's D call TRBD2 went unverified against the DNA. TRBV12-2 is flagged as a pseudogene. This CDR3 has 15 residues.

This rearrangement joins TRBV9 to TRBJ2-7; D possibly corresponds to TRBD2 (5 bases). V lost 4 bases, J lost 2 bases, and 10 bases lay in between. The CDR3 is 13 amino acids. Germline V gives CDR1 SGDLS, CDR2 YYNGEE. The CDR3, as DNA: TGTGCCAGCAGCTTAACCGGGGCCTACGAGCAGTACTTC. It translates to CASSLTGAYEQYF.

The chain uses TRBV5-1 and TRBJ2-7; 9 nucleotides align to TRBD1. The CDR3 is made up of 14 amino acids. The V gene end was trimmed by 4 bases and the J gene end by 3 bases; junction bases not matched to a gene: 5. The germline V gene encodes CDR1 SGHRS and CDR2 YFSETQ. In nucleotides, the CDR3 is TGCGCCAGCAGCACCGGGACAGGGTACTACGAGCAGTACTTC. It specifies CASSTGTGYYEQYF.

J is TRBJ2-1 and V is TRBV11-3, with TRBD2 identical over 7 bases. The CDR3 has 14 amino acids. Germline V gene sequence: CDR1 SGHNT, CDR2 YENEEA. J was trimmed by 5 bases and V by 7 bases; bases with no gene match: 8. CDR3 amino acids: CASKGGAGNNEQFF. CDR3 bases: TGTGCCAGCAAGGGCGGAGCGGGAAACAATGAGCAGTTCTTC.

V and J are TRBV19 and TRBJ1-3; D ambiguous. The CDR3 runs 15 residues. Germline-derived CDR1 and CDR2 are LNHDA and SQIVND (reference sequence). With 7 bases removed from V and 1 base from J, the gap between germline ends came to 14 bases. This CDR3 is CASTSPSRSGNTIYF. The CDR3 DNA reads TGTGCCAGTACCTCACCTAGCAGATCTGGAAACACCATATATTTT.

The DNA for the CDR3 is TGTGCCAGCAGTGAGGTGACAGGGATGAACACTGAAGCTTTCTTT. This sequence encodes CASSEVTGMNTEAFF. V gene TRBV2 combines with J gene TRBJ1-1; TRBD1 agrees at 7 bases. Unmatched junction bases numbered 4, after V lost 3 bases and J lost 0 bases. The CDR3 sequence is 15 residues long. Germline lookup yields CDR1 SNHLY and CDR2 FYNNEI. The full variable domain, its missing parts supplied by reference TRBV2 and TRBJ1-1, is EPEVTQTPSHQVTQMGQEVILRCVPISNHLYFYWYRQILGQKVEFLVSFYNNEISEKSEIFDDQFSVERPDGSNFTLKIRSTKLEDSAMYFCASSEVTGMNTEAFFGQGTRLTVV.

This clone turned up a few times. This rearrangement joins TRBV29-1 to TRBJ2-1; tentatively, D is TRBD2 (6 bases). The CDR3 has 14 residues. Germline V gene lookup returns CDR1 SQVTM and CDR2 ANQGSEA. Trimming cost V 3 bases and J 5 bases, with 14 bases left between them. The CDR3 DNA sequence: TGCAGCGTTGATAGACTAGTTGGCGACAATGAGCAGTTCTTC. Amino acid sequence: CSVDRLVGDNEQFF.

The gene calls are TRBV5-1 and TRBJ1-1; 7 positions agree with TRBD1. V gave up 7 bases and J gave up 4 bases; unmatched junction bases: 4. The CDR3 extends over 12 amino acids. Germline V CDR1 and CDR2: SGHRS, YFSETQ. DNA of the CDR3: TGCGCCAGCGGGGACAGTGGCACTGAAGCTTTCTTT. Translated, it gives CASGDSGTEAFF. The whole variable domain, filled in from reference TRBV5-1 and TRBJ1-1, reads KAGVTQTPRYLIKTRGQQVTLSCSPISGHRSVSWYQQTPGQGLQFLFEYFSETQRNKGNFPGRFSGRQFSNSRSEMNVSTLELGDSALYLCASGDSGTEAFFGQGTRLTVV.

This clone is labeled medium-sized (0.01 to 0.1%). V and J are TRBV5-1 and TRBJ1-2; D perhaps matches TRBD1 (6 bases). Germline values: CDR1 SGHRS, CDR2 YFSETQ. Trimming cost V 1 base and J 1 base, with 8 bases left between them. This CDR3 is 14 amino acids long. DNA of the CDR3: TGCGCCAGCAGCTTGTCACAGGGTAACTATGGCTACACCTTC. Translation gives CASSLSQGNYGYTF.

The chain combines TRBV7-9 with TRBJ2-3, with D possibly TRBD2 on 5 matching bases. The length of the CDR3 is 16 residues. The ends were cut back, 4 bases at V and 1 base at J, with 15 bases in the middle. Germline V gene sequence: CDR1 SEHNR, CDR2 FQNEAQ (reference sequence). Here the CDR3 DNA reads TGTGCCAGCAGCTCTAGGATGAGGGTAGGCACAGATACGCAGTATTTT. This translates into CASSSRMRVGTDTQYF.

The chain has TRBV9 and TRBJ2-3; TRBD2 matches 8 bases. The V and J ends lost 0 bases and 5 bases, in that order; junction bases with no gene match: 11. CDR1 and CDR2 from the germline V gene are SGDLS and YYNGEE. This CDR3 is 17 amino acids long. CDR3 sequence (DNA): TGTGCCAGCAGCGTAGAAGCGGGAGTGATAGGAGTAGATACGCAGTATTTT. It specifies CASSVEAGVIGVDTQYF.

The chain links TRBV19 to TRBJ1-1; TRBD1 matches 7 bases. This CDR3 spans 15 amino acids. Germline-derived CDR1 and CDR2 are LNHDA and SQIVND (reference sequence). Trimming took 4 bases from V and 3 from J; bases not matched to a gene: 8. The CDR3: CASSSRQGADTEAFF. In nucleotides, the CDR3 is TGTGCCAGTAGTAGCCGACAGGGCGCGGACACTGAAGCTTTCTTT.

This clone was observed a handful of times. V is TRBV7-8 and J is TRBJ1-1, with 9 positions matching TRBD1. Germline assignment: CDR1 SGHVS and CDR2 FQNEAQ. This CDR3 contains 17 residues. With 5 bases clipped from V and 4 bases from J, the junction kept 14 bases outside the gene matches. In DNA, the CDR3 is TGTGCCAGCAGCCCCCGAGCGGGACAGGGATCAGGCACTGAAGCTTTCTTT. It yields the protein CASSPRAGQGSGTEAFF.

The chain is built from TRBV4-3 and TRBJ2-2, with D possibly TRBD2 on 5 matching bases. Between the trimmed V and J ends, which lost 0 bases and 4 bases, there was a span of 9 bases. CDR1 LGHNA and CDR2 YSLEER come from the germline V gene. The CDR3 is 15 residues long. This CDR3 reads CASSQDVAGTGELFF. CDR3 coding DNA: TGCGCCAGCAGCCAAGATGTGGCGGGCACCGGGGAGCTGTTTTTT.

The chain joins TRBV5-6 to TRBJ2-7, with 11 bases that match TRBD1. CDR1 and CDR2 from the germline V gene are SGHDT and YYEEEE. With V trimmed by 0 bases and J by 5 bases, 10 bases remained unmatched. CDR3 length equals 17 residues. The CDR3 protein is CASSLEVLGTGGNEQYF. The CDR3 nucleotides are TGTGCCAGCAGCTTGGAGGTTCTCGGGACAGGGGGGAACGAGCAGTACTTC.

This chain joins TRBV14 and TRBJ2-2; D is undetermined. CDR3 size: 18 residues. V lost 4 bases and J 1 base, leaving 19 bases between the germline ends. Germline V gene lookup returns CDR1 SGHDN and CDR2 FVKESK. The CDR3 DNA is TGTGCCAGCAGCCGCCTCGTCCTTGGCACGCTGAACACCGGGGAGCTGTTTTTT. It encodes CASSRLVLGTLNTGELFF. Variable domain in full (rest from reference TRBV14 and TRBJ2-2): EAGVTQFPSHSVIEKGQTVTLRCDPISGHDNLYWYRRVMGKEIKFLLHFVKESKQDESGMPNNRFLAERTGGTYSTLKVQPAELEDSGVYFCASSRLVLGTLNTGELFFGEGSRLTVL.

The genes are TRBV27 and TRBJ2-3; 7 nucleotides align to TRBD1. Trimming cost V 4 bases and J 3 bases; bases outside gene matches: 16. Germline loops: CDR1 MNHEY, CDR2 SMNVEV (reference sequence). CDR3 size: 18 residues. CDR3 DNA: TGTGCCAGCAGTTCCCCGACAGGGATGAATCGGCGGACAGATACGCAGTATTTT. Protein: CASSSPTGMNRRTDTQYF.

The chain has TRBV5-1 and TRBJ2-3; 8 nucleotides agree with TRBD1. CDR1 and CDR2 (germline): SGHRS, YFSETQ. The CDR3 is 15 residues long. The ends lost 3 bases at V and 0 bases at J; junction bases unmatched: 3. CDR3 protein: CASSSRGLSTDTQYF. The CDR3 DNA follows: TGCGCCAGCAGCTCCAGGGGGCTAAGCACAGATACGCAGTATTTT.

The chain carries TRBV6-5 and TRBJ2-1; D gene uncertain. Looked up from germline, CDR1 is MNHEY and CDR2 is SVGAGI. Trimming took off 2 bases at V and 4 bases at J, with 6 bases between the two ends. The CDR3 totals 13 residues. The CDR3 spells CASSYEAYNEQFF. CDR3 nucleotide sequence: TGTGCCAGCAGTTACGAGGCGTACAATGAGCAGTTCTTC.

The genes are TRBV7-9 and TRBJ2-2; 7 bases match TRBD2. Germline assignment: CDR1 SEHNR and CDR2 FQNEAQ (reference sequence). The ends lost 4 bases at V and 7 bases at J; junction bases unmatched: 6. CDR3 size: 14 residues. CDR3 sequence (DNA): TGTGCCAGCAGCTCCAGCGGGGATAACGGGGAGCTGTTTTTT. It specifies CASSSSGDNGELFF. Variable domain in full (rest from reference TRBV7-9 and TRBJ2-2): DTGVSQNPRHKITKRGQNVTFRCDPISEHNRLYWYRQTLGQGPEFLTYFQNEAQLEKSRLLSDRFSAERPKGSFSTLEIQRTEQGDSAMYLCASSSSGDNGELFFGEGSRLTVL.